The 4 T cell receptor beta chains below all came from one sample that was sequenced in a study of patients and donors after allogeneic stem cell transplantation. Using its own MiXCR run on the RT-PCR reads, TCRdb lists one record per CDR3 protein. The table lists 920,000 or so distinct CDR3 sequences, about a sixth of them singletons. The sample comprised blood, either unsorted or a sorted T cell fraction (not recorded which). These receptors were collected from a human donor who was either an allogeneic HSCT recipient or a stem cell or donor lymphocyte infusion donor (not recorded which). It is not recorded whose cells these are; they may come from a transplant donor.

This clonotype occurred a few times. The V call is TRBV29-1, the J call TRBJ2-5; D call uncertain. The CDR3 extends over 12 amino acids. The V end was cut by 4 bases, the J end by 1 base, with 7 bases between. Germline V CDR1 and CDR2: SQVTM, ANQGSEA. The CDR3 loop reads CSVAWSQETQYF. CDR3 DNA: TGCAGCGTTGCATGGTCCCAAGAGACCCAGTACTTC.

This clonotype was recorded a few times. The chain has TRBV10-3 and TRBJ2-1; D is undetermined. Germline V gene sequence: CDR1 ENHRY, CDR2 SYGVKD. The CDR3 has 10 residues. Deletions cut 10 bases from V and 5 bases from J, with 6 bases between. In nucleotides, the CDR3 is TGTGCCACCCAGGACAATGAGCAGTTCTTC. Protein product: CATQDNEQFF.

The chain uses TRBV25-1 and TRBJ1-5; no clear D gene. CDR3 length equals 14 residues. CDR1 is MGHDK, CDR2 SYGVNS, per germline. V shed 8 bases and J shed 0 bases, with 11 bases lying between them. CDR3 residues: CASPVTDSNQPQHF. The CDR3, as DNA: TGTGCCAGCCCAGTGACTGATAGCAATCAGCCCCAGCATTTT.

CDR3 sequence: CASSFLPGASYGYTF. Written as DNA, the CDR3 is TGTGCCAGCAGTTTTCTTCCGGGGGCCAGCTATGGCTACACCTTC. The genes are TRBV27 and TRBJ1-2, with D perhaps matching TRBD1 (6 bases). CDR1 is MNHEY and CDR2 is SMNVEV in the germline V gene (reference sequence). V was pared by 3 bases and J by 4 bases, with 15 bases between. The CDR3 is made up of 15 amino acids.